The 27 T cell receptor beta chains presented below share a single source sample, sequenced in a study of regulatory T cells in long-lasting Graves disease. Time point in this sample: newly diagnosed GD, antithyroid drugs for less than 3 months. Following extraction of RNA from PBMCs, that RNA was used to make the TCR library. Researchers made TCR beta libraries by using iRepertoire HTBI primers and running Arm-PCR on CDR3 regions. TCRdb re-derived calls from the multiplex PCR reads in MiXCR, one entry per CDR3 protein. The sample lists some 330,000 distinct CDR3 sequences, around 11% occurring once. This sample was shared with a second study, whose subject was T cells in Graves' hyperthyroidism and ophthalmopathy.

The material sequenced was peripheral blood mononuclear cells (PBMCs), taken at new diagnosis, from a patient treated with antithyroid drugs. The receptors derive from a young woman with Graves disease.

The chain links TRBV7-9 to TRBJ1-1; no clear D. Germline CDR1 and CDR2: SEHNR and FQNEAQ (reference sequence). The CDR3 consists of 16 residues. V lost 2 bases, J lost 1 base, and 14 bases lay in between. The CDR3 sequence is CASSLTYPRPNTEAFF. CDR3 in DNA: TGTGCCAGCAGCTTAACGTACCCTCGCCCGAACACTGAAGCTTTCTTT. Supplemented by reference TRBV7-9 and TRBJ1-1, the full variable domain reads DTGVSQNPRHKITKRGQNVTFRCDPISEHNRLYWYRQTLGQGPEFLTYFQNEAQLEKSRLLSDRFSAERPKGSFSTLEIQRTEQGDSAMYLCASSLTYPRPNTEAFFGQGTRLTVV.

For this clonotype: A much larger clone lies one base from this, so it may be a read error. This chain links TRBV6-1 with TRBJ1-4; no clear D gene. The length of the CDR3 is 15 residues. Germline lookup yields CDR1 MNHNS and CDR2 SASEGT. As DNA, the CDR3 is TGTGCCAGCAGTCCCCCCCCGTCAACTAATGAAAAACCGTTTTTT. It encodes CASSPPPSTNEKPFF.

With regard to this clonotype: The conserved closing phenylalanine or tryptophan is absent in this CDR3, likely reflecting a read error. This rearrangement joins TRBV7-6 to TRBJ2-5; D gene uncertain. Per germline, CDR1 SGHVS and CDR2 FNYEAQ. CDR3 length: 12 amino acids. Here the CDR3 reads CDSSLVEETQYI. In nucleotides, the CDR3 is TGTGACAGCAGCTTAGTGGAGGAGACCCAGTACATC.

This clonotype came up many times. V usage is TRBV7-2 and J usage is TRBJ1-1, with D tentatively TRBD1 (6 bases). The length of the CDR3 is 18 residues. Germline V gene sequence: CDR1 SGHTA, CDR2 FQGNSA. Trimming pared 1 base from V and 1 base from J, leaving 19 bases between. CDR3 bases: TGTGCCAGCAGCTTAGTGGGGGGGATACAGGGACCGAACACTGAAGCTTTCTTT. Its translation is CASSLVGGIQGPNTEAFF.

On this clonotype itself: A read error may explain this, as a much larger clone is one base away. The chain uses TRBV19 and TRBJ1-1; D uncertain. This CDR3 has 13 residues. The V end lost 3 bases, the J end lost 0 bases, and 5 bases lay between the germline ends. Germline V gives CDR1 LNHDA, CDR2 SQIVND (reference sequence). CDR3 bases: TGTGCCAGTAGTATTTACGTGAACACTGAAGCTTTCTTT. Encoded protein: CASSIYVNTEAFF.

This clonotype was counted at least ten times. The chain employs TRBV10-3 and TRBJ1-2; 7 nucleotides match TRBD1. This CDR3 has 12 amino acids. The germline V gene has CDR1 ENHRY and CDR2 SYGVKD. Trimming removed 11 bases from V and 8 bases from J; junction bases left unmatched: 11. CDR3 nucleotides: TGTGCCTCCTGGGGGGACAGAGGGGGCTACACCTTC. Translated, it gives CASWGDRGGYTF.

This clonotype was detected only a few times. This chain links TRBV4-1 with TRBJ1-6; D gene unclear. The CDR3 runs to 14 residues. Germline values: CDR1 MGHRA, CDR2 YSYEKL. V was clipped by 2 bases and J by 8 bases, with 10 bases between them. Here the CDR3 reads CASSQLIVDSPLHF. The CDR3 nucleotides read TGCGCCAGCAGCCAACTTATCGTAGATTCACCCCTCCACTTT.

V and J are TRBV4-1 and TRBJ1-1; D perhaps matches TRBD1 (5 bases). V dropped 1 base and J dropped 1 base, with 13 bases sitting between them. The CDR3 has 16 residues. The germline gives CDR1 MGHRA, CDR2 YSYEKL. The CDR3 nucleotides are TGCGCCAGCAGCCAAGTAAGGGGTGGAGGGAACACTGAAGCTTTCTTT. This codes for CASSQVRGGGNTEAFF.

V is TRBV2 and J is TRBJ2-1; TRBD2 aligns across 15 bases. This CDR3 is 17 amino acids long. CDR1 is SNHLY and CDR2 is FYNNEI in the germline V gene. J gave up 7 bases and V 4 bases, and 8 bases lay outside the gene matches. The CDR3, as DNA: TGTGCCAGCAGTGGGACTAGCGGGAGGGCCGACCAAAATGAGCAGTTCTTC. Protein sequence: CASSGTSGRADQNEQFF.

This clonotype was found many times. V and J are TRBV11-2 and TRBJ2-1, with TRBD2 identical over 7 bases. CDR3 length: 15 amino acids. Germline CDR1 and CDR2: SGHAT and FQNNGV. V lost 0 bases to trimming and J lost 3 bases; unmatched junction nucleotides: 2. In DNA, the CDR3 is TGTGCCAGCAGCTTAGAGCGGGAGCACTACAATGAGCAGTTCTTC. This translates into CASSLEREHYNEQFF.

This clonotype was observed at least ten times. The V gene is TRBV10-3, the J gene TRBJ2-7; unclear D gene. This CDR3 region has 16 residues. CDR1 is ENHRY, CDR2 SYGVKD, per germline. The V gene lost 3 bases and the J gene lost 1 base, with 16 bases spanning the gap. The CDR3 nucleotides read TGTGCCATCAGTGACTCCGAAGTTGGGCGATCCTACGAGCAGTACTTC. This sequence encodes CAISDSEVGRSYEQYF.

This clonotype has at least ten counts. At one end, the junction sequence differs from germline, possibly due to a read error. The V call is TRBV15, the J call TRBJ1-1; D is unclear. Germline-derived CDR1 and CDR2 are LNHNV and YYDKDF (reference sequence). The CDR3 has 14 amino acids. CDR3 sequence: CATSRDRANSEAFF. The CDR3 DNA reads TGTGCCACCAGCAGAGATAGGGCGAACTCTGAAGCTTTCTTT.

For this clonotype: A much larger clonotype is one base distant, so this may be a read error. The chain combines TRBV27 with TRBJ2-2; possibly TRBD2 for D (5 bases). This CDR3 has 14 amino acids. Germline V gene sequence: CDR1 MNHEY, CDR2 SMNVEV (reference sequence). The CDR3 is CASSSRLQFGELLF. Written as DNA, the CDR3 is TGTGCCAGCAGTTCCCGCCTTCAATTCGGGGAGCTGCTTTTT.

This chain connects TRBV6-1 to TRBJ2-2, with 8 bases fitting TRBD1. CDR3 size: 17 residues. The J segment lost 2 bases and the V segment lost 6 bases, leaving 11 bases of the junction unmatched. Germline values: CDR1 MNHNS, CDR2 SASEGT. CDR3 nucleotides: TGTGCCAGCAGGCGACCCAGGGGGCAACCCAACACCGGGGAGCTGTTTTTT. Residues: CASRRPRGQPNTGELFF.

The chain joins TRBV19 to TRBJ1-2; D perhaps matches TRBD1 (5 bases). The CDR3 extends over 14 amino acids. CDR1 LNHDA and CDR2 SQIVND come from the germline V gene (reference sequence). The V end was cut by 5 bases, the J end by 2 bases, with 12 bases between. CDR3 in DNA: TGTGCCAGTAGTCGGGCGGGACTAAACTATGGCTACACCTTC. It translates to CASSRAGLNYGYTF.

This clonotype was found many times. The chain is built from TRBV28 and TRBJ1-1; unclear D gene. Germline V gene lookup returns CDR1 MDHEN and CDR2 SYDVKM. There are 14 residues in the CDR3. Trimming cost V 6 bases and J 4 bases, with 15 bases left between them. The CDR3, as DNA: TGTGCCAGCAGCGAGAGTGGGTCTTCCACTGAAGCTTTCTTT. Amino acids: CASSESGSSTEAFF. Looking up the rest from reference TRBV28 and TRBJ1-1 gives the full variable domain: DVKVTQSSRYLVKRTGEKVFLECVQDMDHENMFWYRQDPGLGLRLIYFSYDVKMKEKGDIPEGYSVSREKKERFSLILESASTNQTSMYLCASSESGSSTEAFFGQGTRLTVV.

This clonotype was detected ten times or more. CDR3 in amino acids: CASRGRREGRETQYF. The CDR3 coding sequence is TGTGCCAGCAGAGGTCGGCGGGAGGGCCGAGAGACCCAGTACTTC. The chain carries TRBV6-1 and TRBJ2-5; 9 bases fit TRBD2. CDR1 and CDR2 (germline): MNHNS, SASEGT. Trimming took 6 bases from V and 4 from J; bases not matched to a gene: 9. The CDR3 loop spans 15 amino acids.

This clonotype was picked up a small number of times. This rearrangement joins TRBV7-9 to TRBJ2-5; D unresolved. From germline, CDR1 is SEHNR and CDR2 FQNEAQ (reference sequence). The germline V and J ends were trimmed by 2 bases and 0 bases, with 10 bases remaining between them. This CDR3 contains 15 residues. The CDR3 nucleotides read TGTGCCAGCAGCTTAAGTCGCCTCTACCAAGAGACCCAGTACTTC. This sequence encodes CASSLSRLYQETQYF.

This clonotype was recorded a few times. The chain couples TRBV6-1 to TRBJ2-3, with 15 bases aligning to TRBD2. Looked up from germline, CDR1 is MNHNS and CDR2 is SASEGT. J lost 9 bases, V lost 5 bases, and 9 bases had no gene match. The CDR3 spans 16 residues. The CDR3, as DNA: TGTGCCAGCAGTCCGCCGGGACTAGCGGGGGGTGGAACGCAGTATTTT. This encodes CASSPPGLAGGGTQYF.

This clonotype has at least ten counts. The CDR3 DNA is TGCGCCAGCAGCCCGGTAGGGGGGCCCTACGAGCAGTACGTC. This sequence encodes CASSPVGGPYEQYV. V and J are TRBV4-1 and TRBJ2-7; either TRBD1 or TRBD2 may supply D (6 bases each). Germline-derived CDR1 and CDR2 are MGHRA and YSYEKL. Trimming took off 4 bases at V and 2 bases at J, with 12 bases between the two ends. The CDR3 extends over 14 amino acids.

In this sample, this clonotype turned up many times. The V gene is TRBV6-1, the J gene TRBJ2-7, with TRBD1 as a possible D gene (6 bases). Between the trimmed V and J ends, which lost 7 bases and 1 base, there was a span of 17 bases. The CDR3 runs 15 residues. Germline V gene lookup returns CDR1 MNHNS and CDR2 SASEGT. CDR3 protein: CASTPWQGTSYEQYV. The DNA of the CDR3 is TGTGCCAGCACCCCGTGGCAGGGGACATCCTACGAGCAGTACGTC.

This clonotype was found many times. J is TRBJ1-2 and V is TRBV7-8; tentative D call: TRBD1 (6 bases). The CDR3 sequence is 14 residues long. Germline V gene sequence: CDR1 SGHVS, CDR2 FQNEAQ. V was pared by 1 base and J by 8 bases, with 14 bases between. Here the CDR3 reads CASSLVAGDGGYTF. DNA of the CDR3: TGTGCCAGCAGCTTAGTGGCAGGGGACGGGGGCTACACCTTC.

This clonotype was seen at least ten times. The genes are TRBV2 and TRBJ1-2; D remains unclear. This CDR3 is built from 13 residues. Trimming removed 2 bases at V and 5 bases at J, with 9 bases between. Germline V gene data show CDR1 as SNHLY and CDR2 as FYNNEI. The CDR3 DNA follows: TGTGCCAGCAGTGAATCCCGTGTATATGGCTACACCTTC. It encodes CASSESRVYGYTF. Combining the CDR3 with reference TRBV2 and TRBJ1-2 gives the whole variable domain EPEVTQTPSHQVTQMGQEVILRCVPISNHLYFYWYRQILGQKVEFLVSFYNNEISEKSEIFDDQFSVERPDGSNFTLKIRSTKLEDSAMYFCASSESRVYGYTFGSGTRLTVV.

This clonotype showed up many times. The CDR3 sequence is CSANRGKSGGELFF. For the CDR3, the DNA is TGCAGTGCTAATCGCGGGAAATCGGGCGGGGAGCTGTTTTTT. V and J are TRBV20-1 and TRBJ2-2, with D possibly TRBD2 on 6 matching bases. From germline, CDR1 is DFQATT and CDR2 SNEGSKA (reference sequence). CDR3 size: 14 residues. V was shortened by 4 bases and J by 7 bases, with 16 bases between the two germline ends.

Written as DNA, the CDR3 is TGTGCCATCAACCCCGGGGGGGGTATTCATTCACCCCTCCACTTT. Amino acids: CAINPGGGIHSPLHF. This chain uses TRBV10-3 with TRBJ1-6, with TRBD1 as a possible D gene (5 bases). This CDR3 contains 15 residues. From germline, CDR1 is ENHRY and CDR2 SYGVKD. The V end was cut by 7 bases, the J end by 8 bases, with 18 bases between.

This clonotype showed up just a few times. The chain joins TRBV20-1 to TRBJ2-7; weak D call: TRBD2 (6 bases). Germline V gives CDR1 DFQATT, CDR2 SNEGSKA (reference sequence). Trimming took off 3 bases at V and 3 bases at J, with 15 bases between the two ends. This CDR3 is 14 amino acids long. The DNA for the CDR3 is TGCAGTGCTAGTTACCCGGGAGACCTCTACGAGCAGTACTTC. Amino acids: CSASYPGDLYEQYF.

This clonotype appeared many times. V is TRBV7-6 and J is TRBJ2-5; tentative D call: TRBD1 (7 bases). CDR3 length: 15 amino acids. V lost 7 bases and J lost 0, with 15 bases in between. CDR1 is SGHVS, CDR2 FNYEAQ, per germline. CDR3 DNA: TGTGCCAGCACCGGAGGAGGGGGCTACCAAGAGACCCAGTACTTC. This sequence encodes CASTGGGGYQETQYF.